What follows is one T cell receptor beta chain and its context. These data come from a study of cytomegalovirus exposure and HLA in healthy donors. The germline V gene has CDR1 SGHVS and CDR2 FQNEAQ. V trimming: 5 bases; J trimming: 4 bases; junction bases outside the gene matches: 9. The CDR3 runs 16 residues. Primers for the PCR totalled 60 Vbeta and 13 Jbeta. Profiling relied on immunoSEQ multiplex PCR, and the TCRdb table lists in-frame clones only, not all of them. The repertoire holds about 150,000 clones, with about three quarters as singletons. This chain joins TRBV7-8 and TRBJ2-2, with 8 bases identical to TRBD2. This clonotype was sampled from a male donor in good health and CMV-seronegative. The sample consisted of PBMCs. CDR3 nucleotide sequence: TGTGCCAGCAGCAAAAGACCGGGACTAGTCACCGGGGAGCTGTTTTTT. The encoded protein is CASSKRPGLVTGELFF.